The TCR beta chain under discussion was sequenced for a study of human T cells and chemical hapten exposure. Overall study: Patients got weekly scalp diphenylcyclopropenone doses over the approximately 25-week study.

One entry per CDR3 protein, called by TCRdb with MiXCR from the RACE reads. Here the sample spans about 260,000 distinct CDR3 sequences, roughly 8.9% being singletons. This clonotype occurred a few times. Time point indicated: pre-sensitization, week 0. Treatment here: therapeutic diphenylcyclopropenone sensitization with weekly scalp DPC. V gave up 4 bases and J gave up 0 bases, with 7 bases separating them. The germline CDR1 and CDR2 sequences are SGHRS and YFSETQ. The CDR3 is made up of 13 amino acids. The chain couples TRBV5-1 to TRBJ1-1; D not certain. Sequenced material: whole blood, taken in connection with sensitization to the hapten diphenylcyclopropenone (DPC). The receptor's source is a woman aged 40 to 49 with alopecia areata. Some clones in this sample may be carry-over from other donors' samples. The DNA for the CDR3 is TGCGCCAGCAGCCCAGACATGAACACTGAAGCTTTCTTT. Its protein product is CASSPDMNTEAFF.